Included here is one TCR beta chain sequence, with context. Its antigen is still unknown. Primers: 60 Vbeta forward and 13 Jbeta reverse. This table comes from immunoSEQ multiplex PCR, and its TCRdb copy is limited to in-frame clones, with some not included. The sample lists 110,000 or so clones, 77% seen once, with around 8.6% in the top ten. These data are taken from a study of cytomegalovirus exposure and HLA in healthy donors. Study-wide points: A likely sequencing artifact accounted for one observed cluster of highly shared sequence variants. Reports indicate that TCR beta sequences accurately predicted the HLA-A and HLA-B alleles of most subjects. The sole available immune exposure information was CMV serostatus.

With 5 bases removed from V and 6 bases from J, the gap between germline ends came to 16 bases. CDR1 and CDR2 from the germline V gene are SGHVS and FQNEAQ. This CDR3 is built from 14 residues. Sequenced material: PBMCs. This TCR derives from a woman in her 40s in good health and CMV-seropositive. V usage is TRBV7-8 and J usage is TRBJ1-2; D remains ambiguous. The CDR3 region is CASSELGFGDGYTF. CDR3 DNA sequence: TGTGCCAGCAGCGAATTGGGCTTCGGGGATGGCTACACCTTC.